The 20 T cell receptor beta chains below all came from one sample that was sequenced in a study of regulatory dendritic cells for organ transplantation. The protocol was immunoSEQ multiplex PCR, while the TCRdb copy is restricted to in-frame clones and leaves out a portion. The table records over 8,500 clones, under 80% of them present only once. What was sequenced was memory CD8+ T cells from blood. Subset: CD45RO+ memory T cells. Source of these receptors: a human donor in good health.

The chain uses TRBV6-4 and TRBJ2-1; 11 nucleotides align to TRBD1. The CDR3 sequence is 14 residues long. The V gene end was trimmed by 5 bases and the J gene end by 8 bases; junction bases not matched to a gene: 5. The germline gives CDR1 MRHNA, CDR2 SNTAGT. Here the CDR3 reads CASSFGQGADEQFF. CDR3 coding DNA: TGTGCCAGCAGTTTTGGACAGGGGGCCGATGAGCAGTTCTTC.

The chain joins TRBV7-2 to TRBJ2-3; D might be TRBD2 (6 bases). Germline CDR1 is SGHTA and CDR2 is FQGNSA. Trimming stripped 6 bases from V and 9 bases from J, with 10 bases between. The CDR3 totals 11 residues. Here the CDR3 reads CASRTRETQYF. The CDR3 DNA reads as TGTGCCAGCAGGACTAGGGAGACGCAGTATTTT.

The chain employs TRBV6-6 and TRBJ2-7; no reliable D call. This CDR3 has 14 amino acids. V shed 0 bases and J shed 3 bases, with 9 bases lying between them. Per the germline V gene, CDR1 is MNHNY and CDR2 is SVGAGI (reference sequence). The CDR3 is CASSYSKRFYEQYF. The CDR3 region has the DNA TGTGCCAGCAGTTACTCTAAAAGATTCTACGAGCAGTACTTC.

The chain recombines TRBV28 with TRBJ2-5, with 14 bases matching TRBD2. The CDR3 consists of 17 residues. Germline V CDR1 and CDR2: MDHEN, SYDVKM. Trimming cost V 5 bases and J 5 bases; bases outside gene matches: 10. CDR3 residues: CASSAGTSGSGVETQYF. The CDR3 region has the DNA TGTGCCAGCAGTGCCGGGACTAGCGGGAGTGGGGTGGAGACCCAGTACTTC.

This chain uses TRBV7-8 with TRBJ2-5, with a possible D match to TRBD2 (5 bases). The CDR3 contains 15 residues. Germline-derived CDR1 and CDR2 are SGHVS and FQNEAQ. The V gene lost 2 bases and the J gene lost 1 base, with 11 bases spanning the gap. DNA for the CDR3: TGTGCCAGCAGCTTACACACCGGGATCCAAGAGACCCAGTACTTC. Translation gives CASSLHTGIQETQYF.

With respect to this clone: Other DNA sequences in this sample translate to the same CDR3. The rearrangement links TRBV9 to TRBJ1-1, with 7 bases aligning to TRBD1. Germline V gene data show CDR1 as SGDLS and CDR2 as YYNGEE. The CDR3 runs 14 residues. V lost 2 bases, J lost 1 base, and 2 bases stayed unmatched. The CDR3 sequence: CASSVGTENTEAFF. Here the CDR3 DNA reads TGTGCCAGCAGCGTCGGGACAGAGAACACTGAAGCTTTCTTT.

V usage is TRBV7-9 and J usage is TRBJ2-7; D unclear. This CDR3 has 10 residues. Per the germline V gene, CDR1 is SEHNR and CDR2 is FQNEAQ (reference sequence). V lost 5 bases to trimming and J lost 3 bases, with 2 bases between them. The CDR3, as DNA: TGTGCCAGCAGCAACTACGAGCAGTACTTC. Translating it yields CASSNYEQYF.

The CDR3 DNA reads as TGTGCCAGCTCGTCCTTGGCGGACCGCACAGATACGCAGTATTTT. Translation: CASSSLADRTDTQYF. V gene TRBV7-9 combines with J gene TRBJ2-3; D not resolved. Between the trimmed V and J ends, which lost 8 bases and 1 base, there was a span of 16 bases. CDR1 and CDR2 (germline): SEHNR, FQNEAQ (reference sequence). CDR3 length: 15 amino acids. Together with reference TRBV7-9 and TRBJ2-3, the CDR3 gives the full variable domain: DTGVSQNPRHKITKRGQNVTFRCDPISEHNRLYWYRQTLGQGPEFLTYFQNEAQLEKSRLLSDRFSAERPKGSFSTLEIQRTEQGDSAMYLCASSSLADRTDTQYFGPGTRLTVL.

The V gene is TRBV4-1, the J gene TRBJ2-3; 9 bases agree with TRBD2. The CDR3 runs to 18 residues. The germline V gene has CDR1 MGHRA and CDR2 YSYEKL. V gave up 1 base and J gave up 2 bases; unmatched junction bases: 10. The CDR3 here is CASSQGSVTSGNTDTQYF. In nucleotides, the CDR3 is TGCGCCAGCAGCCAAGGGTCTGTGACTAGCGGAAACACAGATACGCAGTATTTT.

This clone was picked up one time. CDR3 region: CASSQEPWGRIVYYGYTF. CDR3 sequence (DNA): TGCGCCAGCAGCCAAGAACCGTGGGGGCGAATCGTTTACTATGGCTACACCTTC. The chain recombines TRBV4-3 with TRBJ1-2, with D tentatively TRBD1 (6 bases). This CDR3 has 18 residues. The germline gives CDR1 LGHNA, CDR2 YSLEER. V was pared by 0 bases and J by 3 bases, with 20 bases between.

The chain uses TRBV10-3 and TRBJ1-2; D is ambiguous. CDR1 is ENHRY and CDR2 is SYGVKD in the germline V gene. CDR3 length: 15 amino acids. The V gene lost 6 bases and the J gene lost 3 bases, with 17 bases spanning the gap. CDR3 sequence (DNA): TGTGCCATCAGGTGGGTTGGAGGGTCCGACTATGGCTACACCTTC. Translation: CAIRWVGGSDYGYTF.

This clone has only a few counts. J is TRBJ2-1 and V is TRBV2; TRBD2 matches 9 bases. Germline CDR1 SNHLY, CDR2 FYNNEI. The CDR3 has 15 residues. V shed 6 bases and J 4 bases; nucleotides not matched to a gene: 7. The CDR3 spells CASRPSGGPYNEQFF. The CDR3, as DNA: TGTGCCAGCAGACCCAGCGGGGGGCCTTACAATGAGCAGTTCTTC.

The chain recombines TRBV5-8 with TRBJ2-3; the D gene is possibly TRBD2 (5 bases). The V end was cut by 1 base, the J end by 5 bases, with 11 bases between. The CDR3 extends over 14 amino acids. The V gene's germline CDR1 is SGHTS and CDR2 YDEGEE. DNA of the CDR3: TGTGCCAGCAGCTTGTTTCCGGAGGAAGATACGCAGTATTTT. It yields the protein CASSLFPEEDTQYF.

The count of this clone is one. The CDR3 loop reads CASRPRDFSYNEQFF. As DNA, the CDR3 is TGTGCCAGCAGGCCGAGGGACTTCTCCTACAATGAGCAGTTCTTC. V is TRBV6-5 and J is TRBJ2-1, with D perhaps matching TRBD2 (6 bases). V was shortened by 6 bases and J by 0 bases, with 12 bases between the two germline ends. The CDR3 runs 15 residues. CDR1 is MNHEY, CDR2 SVGAGI, per germline.

The V and J genes are TRBV7-8 and TRBJ1-2; 8 nucleotides line up with TRBD1. The ends lost 4 bases at V and 4 bases at J; junction bases unmatched: 14. The CDR3 covers 17 residues. Germline V gives CDR1 SGHVS, CDR2 FQNEAQ. The CDR3 region is CASSYKRAGGIGYGYTF. The CDR3 DNA follows: TGTGCCAGCAGCTACAAGCGCGCAGGGGGCATCGGCTATGGCTACACCTTC. The complete variable domain, with remaining parts taken from reference TRBV7-8 and TRBJ1-2, reads GAGVSQSPRYKVAKRGQDVALRCDPISGHVSLFWYQQALGQGPEFLTYFQNEAQLDKSGLPSDRFFAERPEGSVSTLKIQRTQQEDSAVYLCASSYKRAGGIGYGYTFGSGTRLTVV.

The chain recombines TRBV19 with TRBJ1-1; D uncertain. Germline values: CDR1 LNHDA, CDR2 SQIVND (reference sequence). V lost 3 bases and J 6 bases, leaving 17 bases between the germline ends. CDR3 length: 15 amino acids. For the CDR3, the DNA is TGTGCCAGTAGTATGGACCTGACCTCGGGCGCTGAAGCTTTCTTT. It encodes CASSMDLTSGAEAFF.

The chain has TRBV11-2 and TRBJ2-3; D remains unclear. In germline, CDR1 is SGHAT, CDR2 FQNNGV. Trimming removed 1 base at V and 3 bases at J, with 8 bases between. The CDR3 is 14 residues long. CDR3: CASSLVDGTDTQYF. CDR3 bases: TGTGCCAGCAGCTTAGTCGACGGGACAGATACGCAGTATTTT.

This chain uses TRBV6-1 with TRBJ2-7; D may be TRBD1 or TRBD2 (5 bases each). The V end lost 2 bases, the J end lost 1 base, and 21 bases lay between the germline ends. Germline-derived CDR1 and CDR2 are MNHNS and SASEGT. The CDR3 consists of 18 residues. CDR3 nucleotide sequence: TGTGCCAGCAGTGAATTATCAGTTCGGGACGGATATTCCTACGAGCAGTACTTC. It specifies CASSELSVRDGYSYEQYF.

V is TRBV19 and J is TRBJ2-7; D is undetermined. Per germline, CDR1 LNHDA and CDR2 SQIVND (reference sequence). V was pared by 1 base and J by 6 bases, with 10 bases between. The CDR3 length is 13 residues. The CDR3 nucleotides read TGTGCCAGTAGTATAGTCCCCTATCGCGAGCAGTACTTC. Its translation is CASSIVPYREQYF.

This chain links TRBV4-3 with TRBJ2-1; TRBD2 matches 11 bases. The CDR3 length is 16 residues. Germline lookup yields CDR1 LGHNA and CDR2 YSLEER. The trim removed 0 bases at V and 4 bases at J, leaving 2 bases unmatched. CDR3 nucleotides: TGCGCCAGCAGCCAAGATGCTAGCGGGGGGTACAATGAGCAGTTCTTC. It is translated as CASSQDASGGYNEQFF.